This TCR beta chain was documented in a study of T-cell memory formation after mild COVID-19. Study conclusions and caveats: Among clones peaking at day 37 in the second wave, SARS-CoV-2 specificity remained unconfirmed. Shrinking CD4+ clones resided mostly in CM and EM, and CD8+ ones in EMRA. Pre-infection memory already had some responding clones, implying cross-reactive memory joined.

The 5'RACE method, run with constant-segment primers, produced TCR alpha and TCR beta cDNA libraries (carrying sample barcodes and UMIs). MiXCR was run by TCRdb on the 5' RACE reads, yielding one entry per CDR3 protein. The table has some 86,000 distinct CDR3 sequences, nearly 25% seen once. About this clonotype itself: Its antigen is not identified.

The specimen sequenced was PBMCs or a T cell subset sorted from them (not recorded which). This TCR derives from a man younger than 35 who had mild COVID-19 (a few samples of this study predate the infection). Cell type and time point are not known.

CDR3 nucleotides: TGCGCCAGCAGCCAAGAAGGGCAGGGGGCCTACAATGAGCAGTTCTTC. As protein: CASSQEGQGAYNEQFF. The V and J genes are TRBV4-1 and TRBJ2-1, with 7 bases that match TRBD1. Germline CDR1 MGHRA, CDR2 YSYEKL. V lost 0 bases to trimming and J lost 2 bases; unmatched junction nucleotides: 4. This CDR3 spans 16 amino acids.